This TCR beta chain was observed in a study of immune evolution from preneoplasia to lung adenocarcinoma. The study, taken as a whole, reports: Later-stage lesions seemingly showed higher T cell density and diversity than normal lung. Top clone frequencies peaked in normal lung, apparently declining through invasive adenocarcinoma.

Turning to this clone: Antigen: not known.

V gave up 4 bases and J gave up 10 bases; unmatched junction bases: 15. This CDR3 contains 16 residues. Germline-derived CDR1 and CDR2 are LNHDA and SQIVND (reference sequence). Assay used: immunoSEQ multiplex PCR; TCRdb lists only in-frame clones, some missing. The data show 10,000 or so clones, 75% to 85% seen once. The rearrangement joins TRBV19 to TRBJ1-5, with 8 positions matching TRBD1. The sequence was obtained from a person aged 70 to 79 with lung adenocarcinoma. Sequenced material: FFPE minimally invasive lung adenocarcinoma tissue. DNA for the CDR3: TGTGCCAGTAGTACCTCCTTGACAGGGGCGATACGTCCCCAGCATTTT. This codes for CASSTSLTGAIRPQHF.